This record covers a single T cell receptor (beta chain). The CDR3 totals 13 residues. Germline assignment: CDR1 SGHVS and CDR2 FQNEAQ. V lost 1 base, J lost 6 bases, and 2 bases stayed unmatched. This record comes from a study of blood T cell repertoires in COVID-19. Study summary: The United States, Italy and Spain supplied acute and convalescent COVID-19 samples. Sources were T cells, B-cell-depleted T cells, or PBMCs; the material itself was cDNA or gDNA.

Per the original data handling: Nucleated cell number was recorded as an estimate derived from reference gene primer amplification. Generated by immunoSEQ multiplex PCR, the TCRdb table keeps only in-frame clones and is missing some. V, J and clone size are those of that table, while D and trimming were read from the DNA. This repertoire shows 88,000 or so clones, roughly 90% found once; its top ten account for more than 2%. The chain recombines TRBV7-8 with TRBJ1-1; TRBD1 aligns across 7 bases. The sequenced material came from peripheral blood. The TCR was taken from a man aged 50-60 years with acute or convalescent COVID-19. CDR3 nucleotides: TGTGCCAGCAGCTTAGTTGGACAGGCTGAAGCTTTCTTT. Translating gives CASSLVGQAEAFF.